Shown below are 6 T cell receptor beta chains from a single sample sequenced in a study of shared clonotypes between healthy human individuals. Clones were sequenced by immunoSEQ multiplex PCR, and TCRdb holds only the in-frame ones, with some missing. The repertoire holds about 680,000 clones, with about 78% as singletons. Sequenced material: memory CD4+ T cells sorted from blood. Subset defined: CD45RA-negative fraction. These receptors all come from a woman in her thirties in good health.

The CDR3 DNA sequence: TGTGCCAGCAGCCAACGGACAGGGGGCGACACCGGGGAGCTGTTTTTT. Protein sequence: CASSQRTGGDTGELFF. The gene calls are TRBV14 and TRBJ2-2; 11 bases align to TRBD1. V was clipped by 2 bases and J by 3 bases; unmatched bases: 2. Germline loops: CDR1 SGHDN, CDR2 FVKESK. This CDR3 spans 16 amino acids.

The genes are TRBV4-1 and TRBJ1-4, with D perhaps matching TRBD1 (5 bases). The length of the CDR3 is 15 residues. The ends were cut back, 0 bases at V and 10 bases at J, with 15 bases in the middle. Germline loops: CDR1 MGHRA, CDR2 YSYEKL. In DNA form, the CDR3 reads TGCGCCAGCAGCCAAGATCAGCTGGGGCGAGGAAAACTGTTTTTT. Translated, it gives CASSQDQLGRGKLFF.

The chain links TRBV15 to TRBJ2-3; D is ambiguous. V dropped 0 bases and J dropped 7 bases, with 5 bases sitting between them. The CDR3 extends over 12 amino acids. Germline values: CDR1 LNHNV, CDR2 YYDKDF (reference sequence). The CDR3 spells CATSRDHYTQYF. The CDR3, as DNA: TGTGCCACCAGCAGAGACCATTATACGCAGTATTTT. Full variable domain (rest looked up from reference TRBV15 and TRBJ2-3): DAMVIQNPRYQVTQFGKPVTLSCSQTLNHNVMYWYQQKSSQAPKLLFHYYDKDFNNEADTPDNFQSRRPNTSFCFLDIRSPGLGDTAMYLCATSRDHYTQYFGPGTRLTVL.

The gene calls are TRBV29-1 and TRBJ1-1; 9 bases align to TRBD1. After removal of 6 bases from V and 7 bases from J, the junction contained 12 bases not matched to a gene. The germline V gene has CDR1 SQVTM and CDR2 ANQGSEA. The CDR3 has 14 amino acids. CDR3 sequence: CSVGWDRDALEAFF. The CDR3 nucleotides read TGCAGCGTGGGTTGGGACAGGGACGCACTTGAAGCTTTCTTT.

The rearrangement uses TRBV4-1 and TRBJ1-4, with D possibly TRBD1 on 5 matching bases. Germline V gene sequence: CDR1 MGHRA, CDR2 YSYEKL. Trimming shortened V by 1 base and J by 4 bases, and 13 bases separated the two germline ends. CDR3 length equals 16 residues. DNA for the CDR3: TGCGCCAGCAGCCAAGTGGCGGGGGGAGGTAATGAAAAACTGTTTTTT. As protein: CASSQVAGGGNEKLFF.

This clone was observed at least ten times. This rearrangement joins TRBV6-4 to TRBJ1-2, with D unclear. CDR1 and CDR2 (germline): MRHNA, SNTAGT. Trimming took off 6 bases at V and 1 base at J, with 18 bases between the two ends. The CDR3 contains 16 residues. The CDR3 region has the DNA TGTGCCAGCAGCGTCAATAGGACGGTGAATAACTATGGCTACACCTTC. Translating gives CASSVNRTVNNYGYTF.